The T cell receptor beta chain under discussion was sequenced for a study of regulatory T cells in long-lasting Graves disease. The V gene end was trimmed by 5 bases and the J gene end by 2 bases; junction bases not matched to a gene: 4. There are 14 residues in the CDR3. Germline V gene lookup returns CDR1 MNHEY and CDR2 SMNVEV (reference sequence). This clonotype came up a few times. Time point denoted: newly diagnosed GD, antithyroid drugs for less than 3 months. PBMCs were the source of the RNA used for TCR sequencing. TCR beta libraries were built with iRepertoire HTBI primers and Arm-PCR of CDR3 regions. TCRdb reprocessed the multiplex PCR reads via MiXCR and lists one record per CDR3 protein. The sample lists about 450,000 distinct CDR3 sequences, around 17% occurring once. The same data also contributed to another study, on T cells in Graves' hyperthyroidism and ophthalmopathy. That paper adds: A model built on 13 V-J features separated ophthalmopathy from stable hyperthyroidism.

This clonotype originated in a woman under 40 with Graves disease. The chain combines TRBV27 with TRBJ2-7; 9 bases fit TRBD1. This specimen was peripheral blood mononuclear cells (PBMCs), taken at new diagnosis, from a patient treated with antithyroid drugs. The CDR3 DNA is TGTGCCAGCAGTCACAGGGGGCTAACCTACGAGCAGTACTTC. Translating gives CASSHRGLTYEQYF.